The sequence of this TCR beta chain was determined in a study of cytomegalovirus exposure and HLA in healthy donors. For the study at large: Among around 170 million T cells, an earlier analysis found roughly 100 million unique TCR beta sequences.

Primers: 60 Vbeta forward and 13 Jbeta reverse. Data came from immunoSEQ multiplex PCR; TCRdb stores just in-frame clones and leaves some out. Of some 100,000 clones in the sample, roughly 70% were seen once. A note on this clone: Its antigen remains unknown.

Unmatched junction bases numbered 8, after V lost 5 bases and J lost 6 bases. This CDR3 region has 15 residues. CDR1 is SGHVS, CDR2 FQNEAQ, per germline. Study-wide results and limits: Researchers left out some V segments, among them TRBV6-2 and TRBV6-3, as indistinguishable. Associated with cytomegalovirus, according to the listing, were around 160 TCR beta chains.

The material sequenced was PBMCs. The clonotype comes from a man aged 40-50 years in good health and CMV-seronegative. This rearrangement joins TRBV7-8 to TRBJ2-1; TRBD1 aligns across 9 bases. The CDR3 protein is CASSPGQGKFNEQFF. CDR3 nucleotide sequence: TGTGCCAGCAGCCCGGGACAGGGTAAATTCAATGAGCAGTTCTTC. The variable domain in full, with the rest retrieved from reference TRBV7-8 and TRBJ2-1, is GAGVSQSPRYKVAKRGQDVALRCDPISGHVSLFWYQQALGQGPEFLTYFQNEAQLDKSGLPSDRFFAERPEGSVSTLKIQRTQQEDSAVYLCASSPGQGKFNEQFFGPGTRLTVL.